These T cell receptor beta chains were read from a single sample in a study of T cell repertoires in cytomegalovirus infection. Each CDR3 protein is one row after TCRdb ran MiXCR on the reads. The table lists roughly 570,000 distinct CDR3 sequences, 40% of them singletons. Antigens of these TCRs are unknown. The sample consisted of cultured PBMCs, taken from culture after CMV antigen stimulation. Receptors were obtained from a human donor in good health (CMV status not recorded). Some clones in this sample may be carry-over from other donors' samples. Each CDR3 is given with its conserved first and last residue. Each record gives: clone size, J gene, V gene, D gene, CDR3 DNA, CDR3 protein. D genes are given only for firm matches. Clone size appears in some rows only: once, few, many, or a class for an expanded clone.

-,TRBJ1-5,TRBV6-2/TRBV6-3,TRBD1,TGTGCCAGCAGTTACCCCGACAGGGCGTTGGGATTAGGGCATCAGCCCCAGCATTTT,CASSYPDRALGLGHQPQHF
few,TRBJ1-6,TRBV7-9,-,TGTGCCAGCAGCGCCGCGGGGACGGATAATTCACCCCTCCACTTT,CASSAAGTDNSPLHF
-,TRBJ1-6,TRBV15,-,TGTGCCACCAGCGGGCAGAGCCCCTATAATTCACCCCTCCACTTT,CATSGQSPYNSPLHF
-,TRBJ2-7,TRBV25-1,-,TGTGCCAGCAGGGGGATAGGCTACGAGCAGTACTTC,CASRGIGYEQYF
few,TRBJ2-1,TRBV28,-,TGTGCCAGCAGTTCGGACCCTGGGAACTACAATGAGCAGTTCTTC,CASSSDPGNYNEQFF
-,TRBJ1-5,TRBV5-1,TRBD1,TGCGCCAGCAGATTCGGGACAGGGGTCAATCAGCCCCAGCATTTT,CASRFGTGVNQPQHF
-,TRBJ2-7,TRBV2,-,TGTGCCAGCAGTGAAAGGGGGGGGACTACCAGCTGGGTGGTCTACGAGCAGTACTTC,CASSERGGTTSWVVYEQYF
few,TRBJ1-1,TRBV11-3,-,TGTGCCAGCAGCTCCGAGGGGACTGAAGCTTTCTTT,CASSSEGTEAFF
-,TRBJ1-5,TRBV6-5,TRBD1,TGTGCCAGCAGTATCGGGACAGGGGCAATTTCGGCCCAGCATTTT,CASSIGTGAISAQHF
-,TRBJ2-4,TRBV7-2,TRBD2,TGTGCCAGCAGCCCGAGCGGGGGGCTAATGTACTTC,CASSPSGGLMYF
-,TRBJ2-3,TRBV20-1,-,TGCAGTGCTAGAGATATGGGCGGAAGCACAGATACGCAGTATTTT,CSARDMGGSTDTQYF
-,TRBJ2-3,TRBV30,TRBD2,TGTGCCTGGAGTAGACCCCGGACTAGCGGGAGCCGGGATACGCAGTATTTT,CAWSRPRTSGSRDTQYF
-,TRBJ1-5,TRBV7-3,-,TGTGCCAGCAGCCCTAGTGGGCAGGGGAGCAATCAGCCCCAGCATTTT,CASSPSGQGSNQPQHF
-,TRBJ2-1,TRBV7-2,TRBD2,TGTGCCAGCAGCTTAGCGTGGGGGGGGTCCTACAATGAGCAGTTCTTC,CASSLAWGGSYNEQFF
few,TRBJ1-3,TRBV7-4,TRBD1,TGTGCCAGCAGCCCTGGGGACAGTTCGTTCTCTGGAAACACCATATATTTT,CASSPGDSSFSGNTIYF